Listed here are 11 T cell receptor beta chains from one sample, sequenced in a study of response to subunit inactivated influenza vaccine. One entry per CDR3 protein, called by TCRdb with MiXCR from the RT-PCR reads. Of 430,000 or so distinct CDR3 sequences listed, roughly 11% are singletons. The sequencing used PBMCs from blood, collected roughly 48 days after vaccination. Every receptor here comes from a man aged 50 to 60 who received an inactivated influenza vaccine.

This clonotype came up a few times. The CDR3 coding sequence is TGTGCCAGCAGTGGATTGAACAATCAGCCCCAGCATTTT. Its translation: CASSGLNNQPQHF. This sequence joins TRBV6-1 and TRBJ1-5; unclear D gene. V lost 4 bases and J lost 3, with 7 bases in between. The germline V gene has CDR1 MNHNS and CDR2 SASEGT. The CDR3 contains 13 residues.

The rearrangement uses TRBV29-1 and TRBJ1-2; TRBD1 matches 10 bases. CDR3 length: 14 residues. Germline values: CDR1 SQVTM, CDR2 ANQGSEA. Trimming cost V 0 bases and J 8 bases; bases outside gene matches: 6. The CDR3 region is CSVEDPDRGSGYTF. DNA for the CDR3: TGCAGCGTTGAAGATCCGGACAGGGGGAGCGGCTACACCTTC.

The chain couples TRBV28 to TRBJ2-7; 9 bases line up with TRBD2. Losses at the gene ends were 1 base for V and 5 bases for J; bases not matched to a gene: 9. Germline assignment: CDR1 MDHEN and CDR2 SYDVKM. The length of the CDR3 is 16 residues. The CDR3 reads CASSLFSAGGPNEQYF. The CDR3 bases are TGTGCCAGCAGTTTATTTTCGGCGGGGGGGCCCAACGAGCAGTACTTC.

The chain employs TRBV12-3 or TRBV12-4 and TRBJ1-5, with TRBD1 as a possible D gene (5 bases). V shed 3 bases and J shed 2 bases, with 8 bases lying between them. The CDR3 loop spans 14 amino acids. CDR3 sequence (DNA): TGTGCCAGCAGTTTGGGCAGGGGCAATCAGCCCCAGCATTTT. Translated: CASSLGRGNQPQHF.

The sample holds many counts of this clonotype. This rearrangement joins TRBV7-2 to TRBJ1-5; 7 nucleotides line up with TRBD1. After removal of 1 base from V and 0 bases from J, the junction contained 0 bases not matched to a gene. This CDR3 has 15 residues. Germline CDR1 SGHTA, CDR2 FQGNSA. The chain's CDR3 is CASSLDRGSNQPQHF. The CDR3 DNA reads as TGTGCCAGCAGCTTAGACAGGGGTAGCAATCAGCCCCAGCATTTT.

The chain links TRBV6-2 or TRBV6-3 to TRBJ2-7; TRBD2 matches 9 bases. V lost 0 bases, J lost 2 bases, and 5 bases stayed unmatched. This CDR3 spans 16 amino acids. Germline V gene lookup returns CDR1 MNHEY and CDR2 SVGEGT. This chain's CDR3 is CASSYSRLAGPYEQYF. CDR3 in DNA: TGTGCCAGCAGTTACTCTCGGCTAGCGGGGCCCTACGAGCAGTACTTC.

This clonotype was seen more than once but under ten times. The CDR3 sequence is CASKKAGQANTGELFF. The CDR3 nucleotides are TGTGCCAGCAAGAAGGCGGGACAGGCAAACACCGGGGAGCTGTTTTTT. V usage is TRBV25-1 and J usage is TRBJ2-2; 8 bases match TRBD1. The germline gives CDR1 MGHDK, CDR2 SYGVNS. Trimming at V came to 7 bases and at J to 2 bases, leaving 9 bases not matched to a gene. The CDR3 loop spans 16 amino acids.

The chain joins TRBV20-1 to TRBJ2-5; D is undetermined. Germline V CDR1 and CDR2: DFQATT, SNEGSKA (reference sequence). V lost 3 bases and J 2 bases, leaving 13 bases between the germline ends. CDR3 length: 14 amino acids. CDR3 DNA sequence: TGCAGTGCTAGTCGTCCTAACCTACAAGAGACCCAGTACTTC. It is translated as CSASRPNLQETQYF.

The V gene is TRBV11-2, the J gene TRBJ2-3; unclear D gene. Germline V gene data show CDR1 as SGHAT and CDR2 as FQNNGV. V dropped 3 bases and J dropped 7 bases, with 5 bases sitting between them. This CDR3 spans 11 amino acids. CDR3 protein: CASSFLNTQYF. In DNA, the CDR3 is TGTGCCAGCAGCTTTTTAAATACGCAGTATTTT.

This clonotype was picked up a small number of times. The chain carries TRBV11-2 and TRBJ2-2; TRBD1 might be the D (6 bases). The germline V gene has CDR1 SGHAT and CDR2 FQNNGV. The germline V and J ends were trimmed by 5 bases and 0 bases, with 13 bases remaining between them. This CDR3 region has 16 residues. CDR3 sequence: CASSARGFPNTGELFF. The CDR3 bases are TGTGCCAGCAGCGCCAGGGGATTCCCGAACACCGGGGAGCTGTTTTTT.

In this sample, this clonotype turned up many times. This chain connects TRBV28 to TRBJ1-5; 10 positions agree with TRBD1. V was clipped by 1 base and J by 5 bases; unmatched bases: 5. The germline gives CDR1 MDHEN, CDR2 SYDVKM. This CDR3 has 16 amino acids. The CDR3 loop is CASSLSTGGIDQPQHF. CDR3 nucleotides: TGTGCCAGCAGTTTATCGACAGGGGGCATAGATCAGCCCCAGCATTTT.